This entry features one T cell receptor beta chain sequence. What it binds is unknown. RNA transcripts were the template for amplifying TCR beta CDR3 regions. The TCR CDR3 first-round RT-PCR relied on the HTBI primer set. TCRdb reanalysed the multiplex PCR reads using MiXCR and keeps one entry per CDR3 protein. This sample yields roughly 510,000 distinct CDR3 sequences, of which roughly 20% are seen a single time; around a quarter belongs to the top ten. This sample is part of a study of T cells in Graves' hyperthyroidism and ophthalmopathy. Findings of the study overall: Onset of ophthalmopathy came a median approximately 6.8 months after the model predicted it. Blood shared most expanded thyroid clonotypes above 0.001.

V lost 0 bases and J lost 6, with 9 bases in between. Germline-derived CDR1 and CDR2 are SGHTA and FQGNSA. This CDR3 contains 13 residues. The genes are TRBV7-2 and TRBJ2-7; a possible D gene is TRBD2 (7 bases). Sequencing was performed on blood. This clonotype was obtained from a man aged 18-30 years with Graves' hyperthyroidism. DNA of the CDR3: TGTGCCAGCAGCTTAGCGGGGGGGCCCGAGCAGTACTTC. Its translation is CASSLAGGPEQYF.